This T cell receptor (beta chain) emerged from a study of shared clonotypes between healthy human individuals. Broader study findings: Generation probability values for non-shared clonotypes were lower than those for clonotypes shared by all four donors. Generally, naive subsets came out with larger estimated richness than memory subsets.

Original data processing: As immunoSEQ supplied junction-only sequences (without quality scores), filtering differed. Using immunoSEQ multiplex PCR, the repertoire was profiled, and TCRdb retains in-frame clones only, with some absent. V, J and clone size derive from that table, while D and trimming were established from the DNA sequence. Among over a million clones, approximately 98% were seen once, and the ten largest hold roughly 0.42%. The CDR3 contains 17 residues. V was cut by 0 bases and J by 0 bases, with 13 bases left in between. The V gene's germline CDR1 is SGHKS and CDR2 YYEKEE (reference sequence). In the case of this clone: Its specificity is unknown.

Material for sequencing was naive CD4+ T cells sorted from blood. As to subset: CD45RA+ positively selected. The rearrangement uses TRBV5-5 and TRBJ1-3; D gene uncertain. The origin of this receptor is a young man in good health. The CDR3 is CASSLAAIRSSGNTIYF. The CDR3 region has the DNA TGTGCCAGCAGCTTGGCAGCGATCCGGTCCTCTGGAAACACCATATATTTT.